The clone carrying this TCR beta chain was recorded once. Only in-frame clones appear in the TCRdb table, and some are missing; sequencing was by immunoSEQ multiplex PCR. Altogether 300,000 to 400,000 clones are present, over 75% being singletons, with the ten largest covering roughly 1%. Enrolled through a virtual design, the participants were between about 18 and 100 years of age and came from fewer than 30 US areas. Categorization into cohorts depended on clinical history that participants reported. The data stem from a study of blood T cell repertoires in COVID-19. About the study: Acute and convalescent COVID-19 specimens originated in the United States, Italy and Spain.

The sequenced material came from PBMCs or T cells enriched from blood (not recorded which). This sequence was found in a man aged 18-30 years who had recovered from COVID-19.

The CDR3 coding sequence is TGTGCCAGCAGTACGGGACAGGGAGATTCACCCCTCCACTTT. Translated, it gives CASSTGQGDSPLHF. The chain carries TRBV2 and TRBJ1-6; 9 bases map to TRBD1. Germline CDR1 SNHLY, CDR2 FYNNEI. This CDR3 is 14 amino acids long. With 5 bases clipped from V and 8 bases from J, the junction kept 4 bases outside the gene matches. Full variable domain (outside the CDR3, taken from reference TRBV2 and TRBJ1-6): EPEVTQTPSHQVTQMGQEVILRCVPISNHLYFYWYRQILGQKVEFLVSFYNNEISEKSEIFDDQFSVERPDGSNFTLKIRSTKLEDSAMYFCASSTGQGDSPLHFGNGTRLTVT.